A single sample is the source of the 11 T cell receptor beta chains below, sequenced in a study of blood T cell repertoires in COVID-19. Assay: immunoSEQ multiplex PCR; the TCRdb copy retains only in-frame clones and omits some. This sample yields some 200,000 clones, of which roughly 79% are seen a single time; about 12% belongs to the top ten. The specimen was peripheral blood. The receptors were sampled from a woman of 80 years or more with COVID-19, enrolled during active disease.

In DNA, the CDR3 is TGTGCCAGCTCACCAGCGAGACTAGCGGAGTCCCAAGAGACCCAGTACTTC. Amino acid sequence: CASSPARLAESQETQYF. This rearrangement joins TRBV18 to TRBJ2-5, with 9 bases that match TRBD2. Germline V gives CDR1 KGHSH, CDR2 LQKENI. V shed 2 bases, J shed 1 base, and the junction held 8 bases outside the gene matches. The CDR3 covers 17 residues.

The chain links TRBV15 to TRBJ1-2, with 7 bases matching TRBD1. V dropped 1 base and J dropped 3; count of bases not matched to a gene: 2. The CDR3 is 14 residues long. Germline lookup yields CDR1 LNHNV and CDR2 YYDKDF (reference sequence). In nucleotides, the CDR3 is TGTGCCACCAGCAGAGGCGGGACAGACTATGGCTACACCTTC. This gives the protein CATSRGGTDYGYTF.

The rearrangement links TRBV28 to TRBJ1-2, with 10 bases identical to TRBD1. Trimming took 4 bases from V and 7 from J; bases not matched to a gene: 9. Germline assignment: CDR1 MDHEN and CDR2 SYDVKM. The CDR3 covers 15 residues. CDR3 region: CASSSPGQGEAGYTF. The CDR3, as DNA: TGTGCCAGCAGTTCCCCAGGACAGGGGGAAGCTGGCTACACCTTC.

The chain links TRBV5-1 to TRBJ2-5; 7 bases align to TRBD1. This CDR3 is built from 14 residues. CDR1 and CDR2 from the germline V gene are SGHRS and YFSETQ. Unmatched junction bases numbered 10, after V lost 6 bases and J lost 5 bases. The CDR3 is CASTMGQRRETQYF. CDR3 nucleotides: TGCGCCAGCACCATGGGACAGCGCCGGGAGACCCAGTACTTC.

This chain joins TRBV19 and TRBJ1-3; TRBD1 aligns across 9 bases. V shed 3 bases and J 6 bases; nucleotides not matched to a gene: 9. Per the germline V gene, CDR1 is LNHDA and CDR2 is SQIVND (reference sequence). The CDR3 is 16 residues long. CDR3 sequence reads: CASSMNRGRNENTIYF. CDR3 DNA sequence: TGTGCCAGTAGTATGAACAGGGGGCGTAATGAAAACACCATATATTTT.

The chain couples TRBV5-6 to TRBJ2-1, with TRBD1 matching over 8 bases. V was pared by 3 bases and J by 4 bases, with 3 bases of the junction left unmatched. Germline V gene data show CDR1 as SGHDT and CDR2 as YYEEEE. The CDR3 totals 14 residues. CDR3 in DNA: TGTGCCAGCAGCTCACAGGGGGAGTACAATGAGCAGTTCTTC. It translates to CASSSQGEYNEQFF.

CDR3 in amino acids: CASSIQGRANYGYTF. As DNA, the CDR3 is TGTGCCAGCAGCATCCAGGGGAGAGCTAACTATGGCTACACCTTC. The chain carries TRBV5-6 and TRBJ1-2; tentatively, D is TRBD1 (6 bases). Per germline, CDR1 SGHDT and CDR2 YYEEEE. The CDR3 loop spans 15 amino acids. The ends were cut back, 4 bases at V and 0 bases at J, with 13 bases in the middle.

The J gene is TRBJ2-7, the V gene TRBV6-5; 8 bases line up with TRBD2. V lost 7 bases to trimming and J lost 1 base; unmatched junction nucleotides: 9. The CDR3 has 15 amino acids. CDR1 and CDR2 (germline): MNHEY, SVGAGI. CDR3 sequence: CASKSIAGLSYEQYF. Written as DNA, the CDR3 is TGTGCCAGCAAAAGTATAGCGGGACTTTCCTACGAGCAGTACTTC.

The chain carries TRBV4-3 and TRBJ2-7; D gene uncertain. V was cut by 1 base and J by 2 bases, with 6 bases left in between. Germline CDR1 and CDR2: LGHNA and YSLEER. The CDR3 loop spans 13 amino acids. CDR3: CASSQVLTYEQYF. The CDR3 DNA follows: TGCGCCAGCAGCCAAGTCTTAACCTACGAGCAGTACTTC.

J is TRBJ1-1 and V is TRBV3-1 (or the pseudogene TRBV3-2); 7 nucleotides line up with TRBD1. CDR1 is LGHDT and CDR2 is YNNKEL in the germline V gene (reference sequence). Trimming took 1 base from V and 0 from J; bases not matched to a gene: 5. This CDR3 is built from 16 residues. The CDR3 coding sequence is TGTGCCAGCAGCCAAGCGAGGGGGCTCTTGAACACTGAAGCTTTCTTT. Amino acid sequence: CASSQARGLLNTEAFF.

CDR3 protein: CASSLVAGGNSDTGELFF. The CDR3 DNA reads TGCGCCAGCAGCTTGGTAGCGGGAGGTAACTCGGACACCGGGGAGCTGTTTTTT. The chain joins TRBV5-1 to TRBJ2-2; 10 bases line up with TRBD2. The germline gives CDR1 SGHRS, CDR2 YFSETQ. The CDR3 is 18 amino acids. Unmatched junction bases numbered 8, after V lost 0 bases and J lost 3 bases.